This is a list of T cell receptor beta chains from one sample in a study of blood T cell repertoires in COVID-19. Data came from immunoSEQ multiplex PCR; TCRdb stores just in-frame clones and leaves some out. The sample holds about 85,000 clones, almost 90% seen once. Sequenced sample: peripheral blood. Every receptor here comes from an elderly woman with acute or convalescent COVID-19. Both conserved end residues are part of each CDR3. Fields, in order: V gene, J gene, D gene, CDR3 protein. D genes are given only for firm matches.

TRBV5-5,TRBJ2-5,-,CASSHPRGAETQYF
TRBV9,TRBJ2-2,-,CASSVGEPGELFF
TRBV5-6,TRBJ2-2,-,CASSLPGFSTGELFF
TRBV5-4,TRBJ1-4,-,CASSQFGGNEKLFF
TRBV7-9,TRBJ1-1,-,CASSIGENTEAFF
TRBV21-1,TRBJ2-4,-,CASSKVIGTGGLAKNIQYF
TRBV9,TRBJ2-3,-,CASSVGSGFTDTQYF
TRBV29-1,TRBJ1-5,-,CSVGDIHSNQPQHF
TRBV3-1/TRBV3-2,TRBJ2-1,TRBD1,CASRDDRGGYNEQFF
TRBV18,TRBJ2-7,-,CASSPGGSGVEQYF
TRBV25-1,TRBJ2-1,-,CASSGYYNEQFF
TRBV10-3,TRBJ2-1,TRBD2,CAISSGDEQFF
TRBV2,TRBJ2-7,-,CASMRDSYEQYF
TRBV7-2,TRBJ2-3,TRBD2,CASSLRTSGVSTDTQYF
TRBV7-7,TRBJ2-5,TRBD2,CASSRLAGVQETQYF